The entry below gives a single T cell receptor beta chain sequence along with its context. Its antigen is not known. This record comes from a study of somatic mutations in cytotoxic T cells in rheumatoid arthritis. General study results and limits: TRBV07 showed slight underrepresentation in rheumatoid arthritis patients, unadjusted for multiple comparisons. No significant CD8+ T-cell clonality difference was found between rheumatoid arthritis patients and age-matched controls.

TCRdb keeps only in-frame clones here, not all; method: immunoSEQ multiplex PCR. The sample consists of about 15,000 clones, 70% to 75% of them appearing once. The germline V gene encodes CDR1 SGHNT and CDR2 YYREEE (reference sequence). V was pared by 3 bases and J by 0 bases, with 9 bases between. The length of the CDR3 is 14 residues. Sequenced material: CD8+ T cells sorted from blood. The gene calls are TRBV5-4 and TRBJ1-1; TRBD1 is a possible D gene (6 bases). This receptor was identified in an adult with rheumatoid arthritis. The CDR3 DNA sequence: TGTGCCAGCAGCTCGGACAGTTTGAACACTGAAGCTTTCTTT. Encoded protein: CASSSDSLNTEAFF.